This entry describes one TCR beta chain. What this receptor recognizes is not known. No much larger clonotype is one base removed from it; base qualities were not supplied. The data are from a study of cytomegalovirus exposure and HLA in healthy donors (dated by TCRdb to about 2017). About the study as a whole: In an earlier analysis of roughly 500 of the donors, around 290 Gb of sequence data and 120 million or so unique TCR beta sequences from about 190 million T cells were reported. The aim of the study was to test whether cataloging public T cell receptors could identify signatures of past pathogen exposure. The genetic ancestry cluster associated with self-reported Caucasian donors included around four fifths of the 350 to 500 genotyped donors. An earlier analysis of about 620 of the donors applied high-throughput TCR beta sequencing to assess whether each TCR beta V gene segment acted as functional or pseudogenic. In the later analysis, no new phenotypic data were used to find candidate immune exposures; instead, reliance was placed on TCR beta sequences and their occurrence across donors. A later analysis re-examined previously published TCR beta repertoires from just over 650 donors and added high-resolution HLA genotyping to investigate patterns of TCR occurrence. Roughly five DR-DQ haplotypes were handled as single units for association and clustering because linkage in the cohort was strong. Every repertoire in the discovery cohort had been generated on one and the same sequencing platform. The study combined high-throughput TCR immunosequencing, statistical association of individual TCRs with disease status, and machine learning to predict cytomegalovirus infection status. On average, roughly 240,000 unique TCR beta nucleotide sequences were sequenced per donor among some 420 genotyped donors of the cohort, with 15% to 20% of those sequences being non-productive. Donor age, sex, ethnicity and CMV serostatus were compiled alongside the repertoire data. A later genetic analysis took genome-wide SNP genotypes for about 55% of the 666 donors and used that subset as a discovery cohort. Besides the first cohort of 666 subjects, a separate validation cohort made up of 90 to 150 different subjects was used. Class I and class II HLA loci were covered by the typing at four-digit resolution. Typing coverage differed by locus: A, B, C, DRB1 and DQB1 were typed in roughly 620-640 donors, DQA1 in roughly 500, DPA1 in some 610, and DPB1 in approximately 450. The T cell repertoires of around 730 subjects were profiled by immunosequencing and related to cytomegalovirus serostatus. Roughly 300 gigabases of sequencing data and 70 million to 85 million unique TCR sequences were included in an early release covering about 700 HLA-typed donors. On the study overall, not on this receptor specifically: The classifier was reported to diagnose cytomegalovirus status with high specificity and sensitivity in both the original and validation cohorts. Because HLA typing was missing for some donors at each locus, association tests included only the typed subset. An earlier analysis of approximately 590 of the donors showed that most TCR beta V segments appeared in productive rearrangements either about 87% or about 30% of the time, which broadly matched IMGT annotations. The authors suggested that the approach could potentially be generalized to other disease states and immunological phenotypes. The presence/absence analyses assumed that sequencing depth was roughly uniform across donors, and that assumption may not be true. A later genetic analysis reported fewer N-insertions in productive TCRs among donors in an Asian-associated ancestry cluster than the roughly 700-donor mean. In this cohort, only TCR beta chains were sequenced, and detectable features were limited by the absence of alpha or paired-chain data. For the cohort, immune exposure information was limited to CMV serostatus. A later analysis reported that several top co-occurrence clusters appeared linked to parvovirus B19, influenza, CMV and Epstein-Barr virus. Strong co-occurrence of HLA alleles, especially DR and DQ, made assigning TCR associations to individual alleles difficult. In a later analysis, most CMV-associated TCR beta chains were found to appear HLA-restricted, with HLA associations seemingly driven largely by CMV exposure. A later analysis associated about 18,000 TCR beta sequences with specific HLA alleles at a false discovery rate of 0.05. Some IMGT-functional V segments, including TRBV6-2 and TRBV6-3, could not be told apart with the 87-base-pair reads, so those segments were excluded. A further reported finding was that TCR beta sequences accurately predicted the HLA-A and HLA-B alleles for most subjects in the first cohort. Because counts were too low, roughly 17 rarely observed V segments, including chromosome 9 orphons, were left out of the earlier analysis of several hundred of the donors. In a later analysis, HLA-associated TCR beta chains were found to be more clonally expanded and to have lower generation probabilities than equally common non-associated chains. Most TCR sequences were observed very rarely across donors, whereas some public TCRs were present in many individuals. The sequencing pipeline was judged likely to have produced a cluster of highly shared sequence variants as a technical artifact. The study listed 150 to 200 TCR beta chains as associated with cytomegalovirus. A later genetic analysis associated a missense DCLRE1C variant with V-gene and J-gene trimming of TCR beta chains, and an independent cohort replicated the association. Correlated functional status among segregating V segments might be attributable to linkage disequilibrium, but an unknown experimental factor could not be ruled out. Three of the identified cytomegalovirus-associated TCR beta chains were confirmed in vitro to be specific for cytomegalovirus antigens. In a later analysis, TCR association rates were found to vary across HLA loci, with the most associated TCRs seen for DRB1 alleles and the fewest for HLA-C alleles.

Taken from the germline V gene, the CDR1 and CDR2 loops are SGHDT and YYEEEE. The CDR3 runs 16 residues from the cysteine to the phenylalanine. The read is trimmed to its CDR3 DNA, 48 bases read in frame from base 1. Unmatched junction bases come to 8, with V trimmed by 2 bases and J by 4 bases. The cohort comprised some 730 healthy bone marrow donors. At the time of sampling, all cohort members were nominally healthy, though unrecorded immune exposures were likely present. The donor tested CMV seronegative, placing the donor among the 350 or so seronegative members of the cohort. A peripheral blood sample was provided by each donor, and peripheral blood mononuclear cells were used for TCR beta sequencing. Genomic DNA extraction from the blood cell samples was performed with the Qiagen DNeasy Blood Extraction Kit. The library was generated by the immunoSEQ multiplex PCR assay. The multiplex PCR relied on a mix of 60 forward primers for TCR Vbeta segments and 13 reverse primers for TCR Jbeta segments. Amplification of the CDR3 region of rearranged TCR beta genes was performed with a multiplex PCR assay on genomic DNA. On the Illumina HiSeq System, the amplified TCR beta libraries were sequenced as 87-base-pair reads. The authors' analysis ran thus. Across the roughly 600 repertoires, a later analysis counted approximately 75 million unique TCR beta chains, around 10 million of which were shared by at least two donors. Raw reads were error-corrected and collapsed into unique sequences by a nearest-neighbor algorithm in which closely related sequences were merged to remove PCR and sequencing errors. V, D and J gene segments were assigned by aligning CDR3 sequences to IMGT reference sequences. For a sequence to be retained, a match of at least six nucleotides to both a V gene segment and a J gene segment was required. A rearrangement counted as productive if the CDR3 had no stop codons and remained in frame with V and J, and every other rearrangement counted as non-productive. CDR3 was defined according to IMGT convention as the region running from the second conserved V-encoded cysteine to the conserved J-encoded phenylalanine. Sequences without an unambiguous match to a single V gene segment were excluded from the earlier analysis of 450 to 750 of the donors. An earlier analysis of some 610 of the donors called V segments functional above 56.7% productive rearrangements and segregating when the between-donor standard deviation exceeded 5%. A statistical classification framework was developed to diagnose cytomegalovirus status using the catalog of TCR beta chain sequences. A later analysis assigned V and J genes by comparing TCR nucleotide sequences with IMGT/GENE-DB human TR gene sequences. Using the TCRdist pipeline, a later analysis assigned CDR3 sequences along with most-parsimonious VDJ recombination scenarios. In a later analysis, each TCR beta chain was defined by its CDR3 amino acid sequence together with its V-gene family, and reads without a unique V-gene family were excluded. In a later analysis, 450 to 600 highly shared, low-generation-probability nucleotide sequences were removed to address suspected cross-contamination and a sequencing artifact. In a later analysis, a clonal expansion index for each public chain was calculated from normalized within-repertoire ranks of inferred template counts. In a later analysis, generation probabilities were computed with a VDJ recombination model fitted to out-of-frame rearrangements, and the resulting probabilities were checked against IGoR. In a later analysis, TCR-TCR, TCR-HLA and TCR-CMV co-occurrence was scored with hypergeometric tests, and a repertoire-size bias correction was applied to TCR pairs. False discovery rates were estimated in a later analysis by permuting HLA or CMV assignments 20 times. In a later analysis, co-occurring TCRs were grouped using DBSCAN, with TCRdist sequence similarity added in when clustering inside HLA-allele-positive subsets. For co-occurrence clustering, repertoires with fewer than 30,000 or more than 120,000 public chains were excluded, along with about five repertoires with anomalous nucleotide sharing. The source is immuneACCESS, and TCRdb retained only in-frame sequences with V and J called. Part of the clones is not carried over; for the studies checked, unresolved V genes explain less than half of this, and the remainder is unexplained. That table furnishes V, J and clone size, whereas the DNA furnished D and trimming. The sample table contains some 160,000 clones; only one count was recorded for 60% to 80% of them. The ten largest clones represent 1.5% to 2% of the sample.

Sequenced sample: PBMCs. The clonotype originates from a woman in her 30s in good health and CMV-seronegative. The rearranged segments are TRBV5-6 and TRBJ2-2, with 7 bases in between that match TRBD1. The CDR3 corresponds to CASSFKGAHGTGELFF. In nucleotide form, the sequence is TGTGCCAGCAGCTTTAAGGGGGCTCATGGCACCGGGGAGCTGTTTTTT.